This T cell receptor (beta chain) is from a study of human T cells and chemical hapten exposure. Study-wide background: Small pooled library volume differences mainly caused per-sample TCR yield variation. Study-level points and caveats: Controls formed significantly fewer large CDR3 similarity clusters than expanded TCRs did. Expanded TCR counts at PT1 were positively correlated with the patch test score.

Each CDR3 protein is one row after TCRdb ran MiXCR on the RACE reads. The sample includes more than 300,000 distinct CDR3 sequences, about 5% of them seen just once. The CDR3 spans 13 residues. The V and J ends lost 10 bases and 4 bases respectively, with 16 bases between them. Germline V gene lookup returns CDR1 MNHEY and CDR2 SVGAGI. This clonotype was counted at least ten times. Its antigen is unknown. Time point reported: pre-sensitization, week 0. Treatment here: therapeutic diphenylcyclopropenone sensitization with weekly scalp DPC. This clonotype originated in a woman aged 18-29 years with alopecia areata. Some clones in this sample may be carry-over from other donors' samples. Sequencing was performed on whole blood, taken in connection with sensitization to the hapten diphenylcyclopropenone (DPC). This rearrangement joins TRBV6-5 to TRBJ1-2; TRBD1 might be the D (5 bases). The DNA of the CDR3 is TGTGCCACCATATATCAGGGAGGCTATGGCTACACCTTC. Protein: CATIYQGGYGYTF.